The rows below give T cell receptor beta chains drawn from one sample of a study of blood T cell repertoires in COVID-19. Generated by immunoSEQ multiplex PCR, the TCRdb table keeps only in-frame clones and is missing some. Among roughly 330,000 clones, 70% to 90% were seen once, and the ten largest hold 5.3%. Sample: PBMCs or T cells enriched from blood (not recorded which). These receptors all come from a woman in her twenties or thirties who had recovered from COVID-19. The CDR3 runs from the conserved cysteine through the conserved F or W. A clone size is listed for some rows: how often the clone was seen (once, few, many), or a class if it is expanded.

clone_size: .
v_call: TRBV2
j_call: TRBJ1-6
cdr3_aa: CASARQGGRSPLHF

clone_size: .
v_call: TRBV2
j_call: TRBJ1-2
cdr3_aa: CASSRDRDYGYTF

clone_size: .
v_call: TRBV6-5
j_call: TRBJ1-1
cdr3_aa: CASSDSSALSLEAFF

clone_size: .
v_call: TRBV5-4
j_call: TRBJ1-3
cdr3_aa: CASSLKRQATSGNTIYF

clone_size: once
v_call: TRBV6-5
j_call: TRBJ1-1
cdr3_aa: CASSYSHSRRNTEAFF

clone_size: .
v_call: TRBV3-1/TRBV3-2
j_call: TRBJ2-1
cdr3_aa: CASSQEDREQFF

clone_size: .
v_call: TRBV5-4
j_call: TRBJ2-2
cdr3_aa: CASSLSPTEANTGELFF

clone_size: once
v_call: TRBV2
j_call: TRBJ1-6
cdr3_aa: CASSEGGAGNSPLHF

clone_size: .
v_call: TRBV7-2
j_call: TRBJ1-2
cdr3_aa: CASGRQGGLSGYTF

clone_size: .
v_call: TRBV7-8
j_call: TRBJ2-7
cdr3_aa: CASSLRERSNPGYEQYF

clone_size: .
v_call: TRBV4-1
j_call: TRBJ1-1
cdr3_aa: CASSPAQRGANTEAFF